This T cell receptor beta chain was obtained from a study of T cells after yellow fever vaccination. Whole-study results and caveats: Weaker, the secondary response had a peak occurring faster, on day 5 versus 15.

With respect to this clonotype: Its antigen is undetermined.

The authors made TCR cDNA by 5'RACE template switching, adding a universal primer site and UMIs. MiXCR was run by TCRdb on the 5' RACE reads, yielding one entry per CDR3 protein. The table has roughly 330,000 distinct CDR3 sequences, around 6.8% seen once; the top ten hold roughly a sixth. Sequenced here: PBMCs, sampled 35 to 50 days after the first yellow fever vaccination. This clonotype was obtained from a young man who received the YFV17D yellow fever vaccine.

CDR3 nucleotide sequence: TGCGCCAGCAGTTTAAAGGCTTCCTACGAGCAGTACTTC. Translating it yields CASSLKASYEQYF. J is TRBJ2-7 and V is TRBV5-1; unclear D gene. CDR3 length: 13 amino acids. V was trimmed by 5 bases and J by 1 base, leaving 10 bases between them. Germline V gene data show CDR1 as SGHRS and CDR2 as YFSETQ.